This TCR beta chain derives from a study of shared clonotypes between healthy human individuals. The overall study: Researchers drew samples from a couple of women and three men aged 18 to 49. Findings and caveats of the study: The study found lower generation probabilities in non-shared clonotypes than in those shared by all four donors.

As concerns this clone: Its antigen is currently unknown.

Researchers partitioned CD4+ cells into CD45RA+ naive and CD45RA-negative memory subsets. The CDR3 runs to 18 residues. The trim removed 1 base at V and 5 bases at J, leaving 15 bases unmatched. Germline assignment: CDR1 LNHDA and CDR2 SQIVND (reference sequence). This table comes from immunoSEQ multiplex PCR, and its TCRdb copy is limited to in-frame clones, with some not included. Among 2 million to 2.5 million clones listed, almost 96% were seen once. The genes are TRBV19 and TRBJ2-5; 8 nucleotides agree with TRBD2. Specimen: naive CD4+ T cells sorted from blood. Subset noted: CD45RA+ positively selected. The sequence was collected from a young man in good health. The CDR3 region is CASSIVGAGAPERETQYF. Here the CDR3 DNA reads TGTGCCAGTAGTATAGTCGGAGCGGGAGCCCCCGAGAGGGAGACCCAGTACTTC.